Shown below are 11 T cell receptor beta chains from a single sample sequenced in a study of human T cells and chemical hapten exposure (dated by TCRdb to the early 2020s). The label giving this sample's time point can be read as: healthy volunteer bleed at 2 weeks. Unfractionated whole blood was collected in Tempus Blood RNA tubes, and total RNA was extracted from that blood. Library preparation was by RACE. Sequencing used a NextSeq 500. The raw public data were reprocessed by TCRdb itself: fastp quality trimming at Q25, MiXCR clonotype calling, in-frame beta chains only. Identical CDR3 proteins give one entry, which carries the most common genes and DNA. Here the sample has around 130,000 distinct CDR3 sequences; about 9% occur a single time. Around 1.9% of the sample comes from the top ten. The specimen was whole blood. The receptors here all came from a male donor in good health. Some clones in this sample may be carry-over from other donors' samples.

This clonotype appeared a few times. The chain has TRBV20-1 and TRBJ1-2; the D is unclear. V was clipped by 7 bases and J by 0 bases, with 9 bases between them. Germline V CDR1 and CDR2: DFQATT, SNEGSKA (reference sequence). The CDR3 covers 12 residues. This CDR3 is CSVSQSNYGYTF. The CDR3 bases are TGCAGTGTTAGCCAGTCTAACTATGGCTACACCTTC.

The J gene is TRBJ1-1, the V gene TRBV12-3 or TRBV12-4, with D unresolved. CDR3 length: 12 amino acids. V lost 7 bases and J 4 bases, leaving 10 bases between the germline ends. The DNA for the CDR3 is TGTGCCAGCACCCGGAGGGTCACTGAAGCTTTCTTT. Protein: CASTRRVTEAFF.

This clonotype was observed many times. The rearrangement uses TRBV29-1 and TRBJ1-3, with TRBD1 matching 9 bases. This CDR3 region has 17 residues. Unmatched junction bases numbered 13, after V lost 7 bases and J lost 0 bases. The germline gives CDR1 SQVTM, CDR2 ANQGSEA. CDR3 nucleotides: TGCAGCGCAACCCGGGACAGGGAGGGATCCTCTGGAAACACCATATATTTT. This gives the protein CSATRDREGSSGNTIYF.

The rearrangement joins TRBV11-2 to TRBJ2-1, with 13 nucleotides matching TRBD2. CDR1 and CDR2 (germline): SGHAT, FQNNGV. Losses at the gene ends were 6 bases for V and 4 bases for J; bases not matched to a gene: 3. There are 15 residues in the CDR3. The CDR3 DNA reads TGTGCCAGCAGGCAGACTAGCGGGAGGTACAATGAGCAGTTCTTC. Translation gives CASRQTSGRYNEQFF.

This clonotype has just one count. This rearrangement joins TRBV9 to TRBJ2-1; 8 bases fit TRBD2. The germline gives CDR1 SGDLS, CDR2 YYNGEE. CDR3 length: 19 residues. V trimming: 0 bases; J trimming: 3 bases; junction bases outside the gene matches: 14. This chain's CDR3 is CASSVELAGGPGLYNEQFF. In DNA form, the CDR3 reads TGTGCCAGCAGCGTAGAGTTGGCGGGGGGTCCAGGACTCTACAATGAGCAGTTCTTC.

In its sample, this clonotype was seen many times. The rearrangement joins TRBV10-2 to TRBJ2-5; D not resolved. This CDR3 has 13 residues. The V end lost 0 bases, the J end lost 5 bases, and 7 bases lay between the germline ends. Germline CDR1 reads WSHSY; CDR2 reads SAAADI. This CDR3 is CASSESGRETQYF. The CDR3 bases are TGCGCCAGCAGTGAGTCGGGCAGGGAGACCCAGTACTTC.

In its sample, this clonotype was seen many times. The V call is TRBV5-1, the J call TRBJ1-1, with 8 bases fitting TRBD1. This CDR3 is 16 amino acids long. Germline CDR1 is SGHRS and CDR2 is YFSETQ. The trim removed 1 base at V and 8 bases at J, leaving 13 bases unmatched. CDR3: CASSLTLTGGDPEAFF. The CDR3 DNA reads TGCGCCAGCAGCTTGACCCTCACAGGGGGTGACCCCGAAGCTTTCTTT.

Only a few counts were recorded for this clonotype. The chain couples TRBV20-1 to TRBJ2-3; 11 bases match TRBD2. The junction had 7 bases not matched to a gene; V was cut back by 3 bases and J by 2 bases. This CDR3 comprises 16 residues. Germline V CDR1 and CDR2: DFQATT, SNEGSKA (reference sequence). CDR3 amino acids: CSARDRLAGYTDTQYF. The CDR3 nucleotides read TGCAGTGCTAGGGATAGACTAGCGGGGTACACAGATACGCAGTATTTT.

The sample holds a few counts of this clonotype. The V call is TRBV5-4, the J call TRBJ2-5; 14 bases fit TRBD2. CDR1 is SGHNT, CDR2 YYREEE, per germline (reference sequence). V lost 3 bases, J lost 1 base, and 2 bases stayed unmatched. The CDR3 loop spans 16 amino acids. The CDR3 region is CASSSGLAGAQETQYF. CDR3 bases: TGTGCCAGCAGCTCGGGACTAGCGGGAGCCCAAGAGACCCAGTACTTC.

The V and J genes are TRBV6-5 and TRBJ2-5; D may correspond to TRBD1 or TRBD2 (6 bases each). Germline loops: CDR1 MNHEY, CDR2 SVGAGI. V lost 6 bases and J 4 bases, leaving 18 bases between the germline ends. The CDR3 extends over 15 amino acids. The CDR3 is CASSRIGGGLETQYF. The CDR3 DNA reads TGTGCCAGCAGCCGCATCGGGGGCGGATTAGAGACCCAGTACTTC.

This clonotype was seen repeatedly, ten times or more. The J gene is TRBJ2-1, the V gene TRBV7-2; 13 bases agree with TRBD2. Germline CDR1 and CDR2: SGHTA and FQGNSA. Germline trimming cut 5 bases from V and 7 bases from J; bases unmatched to any gene: 8. This CDR3 comprises 16 residues. The CDR3, as DNA: TGTGCCAGCAGCGGGCAGACTAGCGGGGGGCATAATGAGCAGTTCTTC. Residues: CASSGQTSGGHNEQFF.